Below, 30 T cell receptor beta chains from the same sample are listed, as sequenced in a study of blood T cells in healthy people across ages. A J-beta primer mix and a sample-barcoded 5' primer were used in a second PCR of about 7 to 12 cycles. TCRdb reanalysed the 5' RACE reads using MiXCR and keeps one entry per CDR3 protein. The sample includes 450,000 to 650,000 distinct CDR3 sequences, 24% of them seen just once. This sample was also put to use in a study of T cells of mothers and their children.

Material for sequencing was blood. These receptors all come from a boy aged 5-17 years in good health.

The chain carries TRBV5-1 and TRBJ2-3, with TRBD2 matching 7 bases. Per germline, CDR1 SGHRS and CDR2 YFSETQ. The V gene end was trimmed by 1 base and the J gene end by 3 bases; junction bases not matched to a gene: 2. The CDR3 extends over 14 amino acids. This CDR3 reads CASSLPSGTDTQYF. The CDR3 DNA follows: TGCGCCAGCAGCTTGCCTAGCGGTACAGATACGCAGTATTTT.

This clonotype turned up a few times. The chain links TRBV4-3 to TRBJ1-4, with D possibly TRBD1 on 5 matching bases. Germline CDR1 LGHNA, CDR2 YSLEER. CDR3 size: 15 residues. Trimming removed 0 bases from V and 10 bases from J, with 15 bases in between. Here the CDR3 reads CASSQDGGVLGKLFF. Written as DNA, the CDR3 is TGCGCCAGCAGCCAAGATGGGGGGGTCTTAGGAAAACTGTTTTTT.

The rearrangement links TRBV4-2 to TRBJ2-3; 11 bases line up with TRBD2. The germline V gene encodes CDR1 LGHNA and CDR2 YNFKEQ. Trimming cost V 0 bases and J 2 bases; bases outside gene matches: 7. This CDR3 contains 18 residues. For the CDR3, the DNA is TGTGCCAGCAGCCAAGAGCTCCCGGGACTAGCGGACACAGATACGCAGTATTTT. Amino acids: CASSQELPGLADTDTQYF.

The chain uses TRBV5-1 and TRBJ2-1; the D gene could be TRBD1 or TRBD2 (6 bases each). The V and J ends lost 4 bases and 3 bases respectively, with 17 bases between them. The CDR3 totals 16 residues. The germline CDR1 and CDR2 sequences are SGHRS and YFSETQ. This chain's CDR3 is CASSPGADSFYNEQFF. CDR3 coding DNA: TGCGCCAGCAGCCCGGGGGCGGACTCCTTCTACAATGAGCAGTTCTTC. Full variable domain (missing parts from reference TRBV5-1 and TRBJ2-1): KAGVTQTPRYLIKTRGQQVTLSCSPISGHRSVSWYQQTPGQGLQFLFEYFSETQRNKGNFPGRFSGRQFSNSRSEMNVSTLELGDSALYLCASSPGADSFYNEQFFGPGTRLTVL.

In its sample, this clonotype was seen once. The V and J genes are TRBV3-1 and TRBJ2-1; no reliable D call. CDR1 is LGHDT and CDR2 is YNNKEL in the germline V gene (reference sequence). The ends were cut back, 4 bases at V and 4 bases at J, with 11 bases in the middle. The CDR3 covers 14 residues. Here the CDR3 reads CASSPYSFYNEQFF. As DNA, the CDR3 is TGTGCCAGCAGCCCTTACAGCTTTTACAATGAGCAGTTCTTC.

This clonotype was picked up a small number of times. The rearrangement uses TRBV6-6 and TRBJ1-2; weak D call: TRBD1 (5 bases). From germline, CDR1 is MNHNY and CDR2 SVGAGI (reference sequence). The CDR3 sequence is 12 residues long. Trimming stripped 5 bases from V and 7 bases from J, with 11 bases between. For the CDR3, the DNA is TGTGCCAGCAGTACTGGGACGTCTGGCTACACCTTC. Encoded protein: CASSTGTSGYTF.

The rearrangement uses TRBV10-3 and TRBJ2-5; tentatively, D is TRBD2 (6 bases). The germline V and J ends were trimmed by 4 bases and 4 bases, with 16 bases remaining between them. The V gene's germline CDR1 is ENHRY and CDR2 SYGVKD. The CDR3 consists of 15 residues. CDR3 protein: CAISVRVGGSETQYF. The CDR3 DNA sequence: TGTGCCATCAGTGTTCGTGTCGGGGGTTCAGAGACCCAGTACTTC.

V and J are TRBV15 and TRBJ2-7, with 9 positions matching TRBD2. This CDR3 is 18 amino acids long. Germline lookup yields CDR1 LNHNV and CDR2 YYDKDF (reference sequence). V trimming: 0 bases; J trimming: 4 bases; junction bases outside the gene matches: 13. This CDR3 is CATSRDRKAGGPRYEQYF. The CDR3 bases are TGTGCCACCAGCAGAGATCGTAAGGCGGGAGGGCCTAGGTACGAGCAGTACTTC.

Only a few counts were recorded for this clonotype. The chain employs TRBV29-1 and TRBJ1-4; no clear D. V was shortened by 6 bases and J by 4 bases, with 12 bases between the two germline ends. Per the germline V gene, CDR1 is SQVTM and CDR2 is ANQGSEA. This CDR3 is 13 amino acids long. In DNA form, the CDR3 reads TGCAGCGTAGACGGACGGGATAATGAAAAACTGTTTTTT. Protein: CSVDGRDNEKLFF.

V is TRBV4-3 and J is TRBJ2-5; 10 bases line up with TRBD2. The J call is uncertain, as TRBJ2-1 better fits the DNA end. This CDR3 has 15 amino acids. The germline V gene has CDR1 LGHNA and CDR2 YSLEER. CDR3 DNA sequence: TGCGCCAGCAGCCAAGTACAACTAGCGGGGAATGAGCAGTTCTTC. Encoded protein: CASSQVQLAGNEQFF.

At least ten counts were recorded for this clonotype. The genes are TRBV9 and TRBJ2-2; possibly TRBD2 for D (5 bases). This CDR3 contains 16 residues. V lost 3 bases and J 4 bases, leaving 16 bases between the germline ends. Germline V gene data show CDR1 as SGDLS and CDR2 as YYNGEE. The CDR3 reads CASSASTGLITGELFF. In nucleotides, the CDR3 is TGTGCCAGCAGCGCCTCCACCGGACTCATCACCGGGGAGCTGTTTTTT.

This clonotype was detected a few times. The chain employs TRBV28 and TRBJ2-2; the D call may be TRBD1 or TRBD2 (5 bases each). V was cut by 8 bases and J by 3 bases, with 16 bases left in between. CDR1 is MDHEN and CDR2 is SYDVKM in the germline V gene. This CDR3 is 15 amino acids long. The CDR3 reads CASLAERGYTGELFF. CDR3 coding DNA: TGTGCCAGCCTGGCGGAGAGGGGATACACCGGGGAGCTGTTTTTT.

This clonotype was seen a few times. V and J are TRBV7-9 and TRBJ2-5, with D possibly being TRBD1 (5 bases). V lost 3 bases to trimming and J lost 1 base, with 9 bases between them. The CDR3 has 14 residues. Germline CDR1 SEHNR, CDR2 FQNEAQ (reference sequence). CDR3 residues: CASSFVTGQETQYF. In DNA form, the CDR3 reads TGTGCCAGCAGCTTTGTAACAGGCCAAGAGACCCAGTACTTC.

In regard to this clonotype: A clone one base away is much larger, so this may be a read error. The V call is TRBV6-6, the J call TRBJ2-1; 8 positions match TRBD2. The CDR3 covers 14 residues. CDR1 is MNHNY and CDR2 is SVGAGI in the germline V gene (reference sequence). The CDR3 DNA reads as TGTACCAGCAGTTTAGCGGGACCTTACAATGAGCAGTTCTTC. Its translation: CTSSLAGPYNEQFF.

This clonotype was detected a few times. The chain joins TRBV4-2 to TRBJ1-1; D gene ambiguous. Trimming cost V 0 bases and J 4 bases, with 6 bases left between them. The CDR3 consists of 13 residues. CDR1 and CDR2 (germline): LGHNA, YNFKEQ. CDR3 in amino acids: CASSQESSTEAFF. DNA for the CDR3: TGTGCCAGCAGCCAAGAGTCGTCCACTGAAGCTTTCTTT.

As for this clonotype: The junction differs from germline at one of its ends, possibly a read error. The CDR3 DNA reads as TGCGGCGTTTTTGGGGCCAAAAACATTCAGTACTTC. Its protein product is CGVFGAKNIQYF. The V and J genes are TRBV29-1 and TRBJ2-4; the D is unclear. CDR1 and CDR2 from the germline V gene are SQVTM and ANQGSEA. This CDR3 comprises 12 residues. Full variable domain (outside the CDR3, taken from reference TRBV29-1 and TRBJ2-4): SAVISQKPSRDICQRGTSLTIQCQVDSQVTMMFWYRQQPGQSLTLIATANQGSEATYESGFVIDKFPISRPNLTFSTLTVSNMSPEDSSIYLCGVFGAKNIQYFGAGTRLSVL.

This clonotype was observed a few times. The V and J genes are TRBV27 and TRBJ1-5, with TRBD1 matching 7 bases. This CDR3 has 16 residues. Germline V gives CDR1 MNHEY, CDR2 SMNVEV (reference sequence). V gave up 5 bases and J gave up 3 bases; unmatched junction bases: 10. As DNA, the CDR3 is TGTGCCAGCAGTCCCTACGAGGACAGGACCAATCAGCCCCAGCATTTT. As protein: CASSPYEDRTNQPQHF.

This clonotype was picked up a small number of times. DNA for the CDR3: TGTGCCAGCAGTTACTCGTTTTCCCGGACAGTCAACTATGGCTACACCTTC. Residues: CASSYSFSRTVNYGYTF. J is TRBJ1-2 and V is TRBV6-5, with D maybe TRBD1 (6 bases). Per germline, CDR1 MNHEY and CDR2 SVGAGI. The CDR3 runs to 17 residues. V was cut by 0 bases and J by 2 bases, with 16 bases left in between.

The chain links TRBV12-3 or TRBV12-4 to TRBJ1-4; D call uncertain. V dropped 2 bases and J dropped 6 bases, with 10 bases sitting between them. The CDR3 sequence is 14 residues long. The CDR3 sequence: CASSLRVGYEKLFF. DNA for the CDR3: TGTGCCAGCAGTTTAAGGGTCGGGTATGAAAAACTGTTTTTT.

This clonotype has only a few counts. For the CDR3, the DNA is TGTGCCAGCAGCTTAGGTGGGATCCGCGCGTTCGGAGAGACCCAGTACTTC. As protein: CASSLGGIRAFGETQYF. The V gene is TRBV11-1, the J gene TRBJ2-5; no firm D call. The CDR3 totals 17 residues. The germline V gene has CDR1 SGHAT and CDR2 FQDESV (reference sequence). V was shortened by 1 base and J by 4 bases, with 19 bases between the two germline ends.

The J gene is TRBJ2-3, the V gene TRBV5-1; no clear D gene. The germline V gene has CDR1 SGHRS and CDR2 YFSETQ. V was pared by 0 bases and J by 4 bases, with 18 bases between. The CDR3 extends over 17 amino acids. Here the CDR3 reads CASSLAAGLLLPDTQYF. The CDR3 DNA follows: TGCGCCAGCAGCTTGGCCGCAGGTTTATTGCTCCCAGATACGCAGTATTTT.

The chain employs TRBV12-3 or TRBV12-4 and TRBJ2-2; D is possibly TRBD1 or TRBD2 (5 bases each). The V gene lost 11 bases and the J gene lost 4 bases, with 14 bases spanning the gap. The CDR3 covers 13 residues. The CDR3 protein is CAGLSGGTGELFF. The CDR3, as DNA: TGTGCCGGCCTCAGTGGGGGCACCGGGGAGCTGTTTTTT.

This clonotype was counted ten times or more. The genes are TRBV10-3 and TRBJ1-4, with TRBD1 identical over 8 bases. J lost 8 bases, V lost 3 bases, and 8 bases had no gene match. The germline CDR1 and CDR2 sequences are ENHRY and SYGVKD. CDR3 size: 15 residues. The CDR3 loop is CAISDGTGPEEKLFF. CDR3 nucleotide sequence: TGTGCCATCAGTGATGGGACAGGCCCCGAGGAAAAACTGTTTTTT.

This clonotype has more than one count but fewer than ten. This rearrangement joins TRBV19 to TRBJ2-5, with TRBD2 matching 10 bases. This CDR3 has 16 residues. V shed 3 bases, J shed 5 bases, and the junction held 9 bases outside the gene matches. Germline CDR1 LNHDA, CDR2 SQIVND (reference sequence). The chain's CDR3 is CASSIQLAGDMETQYF. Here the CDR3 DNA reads TGTGCCAGTAGTATCCAGCTAGCGGGGGATATGGAGACCCAGTACTTC.

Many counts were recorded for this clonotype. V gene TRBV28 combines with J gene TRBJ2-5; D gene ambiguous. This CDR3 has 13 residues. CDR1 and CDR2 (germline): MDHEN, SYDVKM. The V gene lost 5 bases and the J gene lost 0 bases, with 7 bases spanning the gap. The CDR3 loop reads CASSRTDQETQYF. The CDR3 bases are TGTGCCAGCAGTCGGACGGACCAAGAGACCCAGTACTTC. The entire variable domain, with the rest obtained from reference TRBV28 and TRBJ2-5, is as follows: DVKVTQSSRYLVKRTGEKVFLECVQDMDHENMFWYRQDPGLGLRLIYFSYDVKMKEKGDIPEGYSVSREKKERFSLILESASTNQTSMYLCASSRTDQETQYFGPGTRLLVL.

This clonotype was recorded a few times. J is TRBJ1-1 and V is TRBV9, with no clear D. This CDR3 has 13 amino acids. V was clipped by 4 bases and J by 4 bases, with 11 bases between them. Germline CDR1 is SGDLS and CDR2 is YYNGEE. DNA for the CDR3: TGTGCCAGCAGCCCCGGTTGGGGCACTGAAGCTTTCTTT. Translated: CASSPGWGTEAFF. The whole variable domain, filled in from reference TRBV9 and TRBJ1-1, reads DSGVTQTPKHLITATGQRVTLRCSPRSGDLSVYWYQQSLDQGLQFLIQYYNGEERAKGNILERFSAQQFPDLHSELNLSSLELGDSALYFCASSPGWGTEAFFGQGTRLTVV.

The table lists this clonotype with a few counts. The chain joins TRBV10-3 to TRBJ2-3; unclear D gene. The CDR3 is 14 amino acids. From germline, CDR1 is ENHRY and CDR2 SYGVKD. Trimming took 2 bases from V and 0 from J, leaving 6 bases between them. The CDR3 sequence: CAISESTSTDTQYF. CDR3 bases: TGTGCCATCAGTGAGAGCACTAGCACAGATACGCAGTATTTT.

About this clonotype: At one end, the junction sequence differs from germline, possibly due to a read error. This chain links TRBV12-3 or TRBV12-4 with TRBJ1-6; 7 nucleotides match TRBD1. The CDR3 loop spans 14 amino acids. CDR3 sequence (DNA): TGTGCCAGCAGTGACAGGGTTGGTAATCCACCCCTCCACTTT. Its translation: CASSDRVGNPPLHF.

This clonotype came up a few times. The CDR3 is CASSSARAVGNTQYF. Here the CDR3 DNA reads TGTGCCAGCAGTTCAGCCCGGGCCGTAGGGAATACGCAGTATTTT. The chain recombines TRBV6-5 with TRBJ2-3; D unresolved. V lost 4 bases and J 7 bases, leaving 18 bases between the germline ends. The CDR3 totals 15 residues. Germline lookup yields CDR1 MNHEY and CDR2 SVGAGI.

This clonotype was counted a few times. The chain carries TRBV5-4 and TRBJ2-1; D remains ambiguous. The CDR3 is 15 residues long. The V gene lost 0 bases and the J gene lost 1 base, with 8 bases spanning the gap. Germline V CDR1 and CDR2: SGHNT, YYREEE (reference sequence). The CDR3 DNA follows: TGTGCCAGCAGCTTGGAATCTAATTCCTACAATGAGCAGTTCTTC. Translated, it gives CASSLESNSYNEQFF.